This TCR beta chain stems from a study of blood T cell repertoires in COVID-19. About the research overall: From T cells, B-cell-depleted T cells, or PBMCs came the material, which was cDNA or gDNA.

Participant-reported clinical history was the basis for cohort assignment. The CDR3 sequence is 13 residues long. V was trimmed by 1 base and J by 0 bases, leaving 3 bases between them. CDR1 is MGHRA and CDR2 is YSYEKL in the germline V gene. The authors' processing: Quantification of nucleated cells was approximated via reference gene primer amplification. Here immunoSEQ multiplex PCR was the method, and the copy in TCRdb shows in-frame clones only, minus some. V and J calls plus clone size are reproduced from that table; the DNA served to infer D and trimming. The sample holds 95,000 to 150,000 clones; roughly 89% are singletons and the top ten take 3.9%.

The V call is TRBV4-1, the J call TRBJ1-1; D ambiguous. What was sequenced was PBMCs or T cells enriched from blood (not recorded which). This TCR derives from a woman between 25 and 40 years old who had recovered from COVID-19. The CDR3 nucleotides read TGCGCCAGCAGCCAAGCAATGAACACTGAAGCTTTCTTT. It specifies CASSQAMNTEAFF.